This passage covers 29 T cell receptor beta chains from one sample sequenced in a study of T cell responses to AZD1222 COVID-19 vaccine. Clones were read by immunoSEQ multiplex PCR, and TCRdb kept only the in-frame ones, dropping some. The sample lists 70,000 or so clones; around nine tenths were seen once. The sample in question was peripheral blood, obtained on day 0 of AZD1222 vaccination. The origin of the receptors is an adult in good health.

This clone was observed a handful of times. CDR3 bases: TGTGCCAGCAGCTTAGAGGGGACCGACAGGGGGCGCGGGGACACTGAAGCTTTCTTT. This gives the protein CASSLEGTDRGRGDTEAFF. V gene TRBV7-2 combines with J gene TRBJ1-1; 10 bases are shared with TRBD1. CDR1 and CDR2 from the germline V gene are SGHTA and FQGNSA. The ends lost 1 base at V and 3 bases at J; junction bases unmatched: 14. This CDR3 comprises 19 residues. Filled out from reference TRBV7-2 and TRBJ1-1, the complete variable domain reads GAGVSQSPSNKVTEKGKDVELRCDPISGHTALYWYRQSLGQGLEFLIYFQGNSAPDKSGLPSDRFSAERTGGSVSTLTIQRTQQEDSAVYLCASSLEGTDRGRGDTEAFFGQGTRLTVV.

The chain has TRBV5-6 and TRBJ1-5, with D unclear. The CDR3 sequence is 12 residues long. Germline V lookup: CDR1 SGHDT, CDR2 YYEEEE. Trimming removed 2 bases at V and 7 bases at J, with 7 bases between. The CDR3 coding sequence is TGTGCCAGCAGCTTAGTAGGGCAGCCCCAGCATTTT. Encoded protein: CASSLVGQPQHF.

The chain employs TRBV3-1 (or the pseudogene TRBV3-2) and TRBJ2-5; D is unresolved. V dropped 4 bases and J dropped 2 bases, with 2 bases sitting between them. The germline CDR1 and CDR2 sequences are LGHDT and YNNKEL (reference sequence). CDR3 length: 11 residues. The chain's CDR3 is CASSLQETQYF. The CDR3 region has the DNA TGTGCCAGCAGCCTACAAGAGACCCAGTACTTC.

CDR3 residues: CASSGYGTGNSPLHF. The CDR3 DNA follows: TGTGCCAGCAGCGGATACGGGACAGGGAATTCACCCCTCCACTTT. The chain employs TRBV5-4 and TRBJ1-6, with 9 nucleotides matching TRBD1. The CDR3 loop spans 15 amino acids. Germline CDR1 SGHNT, CDR2 YYREEE (reference sequence). Trimming removed 4 bases from V and 7 bases from J; junction bases left unmatched: 6.

The CDR3: CAWSEGGQGNTEAFF. Written as DNA, the CDR3 is TGTGCCTGGAGTGAAGGGGGACAGGGGAACACTGAAGCTTTCTTT. This sequence joins TRBV30 and TRBJ1-1, with TRBD1 matching over 9 bases. Germline CDR1 and CDR2: GTSNPN and SVGIG (reference sequence). The V segment lost 1 base and the J segment 1 base; nucleotides outside the gene matches: 4. This CDR3 is built from 15 residues.

The gene calls are TRBV9 and TRBJ2-3; D remains ambiguous. V was shortened by 3 bases and J by 6 bases, with 8 bases between the two germline ends. Germline-derived CDR1 and CDR2 are SGDLS and YYNGEE. This CDR3 is 12 amino acids long. The CDR3 loop is CASSALMDTQYF. The CDR3 nucleotides are TGTGCCAGCAGCGCCCTTATGGATACGCAGTATTTT.

This clone was recorded a few times. The genes are TRBV19 and TRBJ1-6; D is unresolved. The CDR3 extends over 13 amino acids. V lost 4 bases and J lost 5, with 6 bases in between. Germline lookup yields CDR1 LNHDA and CDR2 SQIVND (reference sequence). The CDR3 is CASSRRNNSPLHF. The CDR3, as DNA: TGTGCCAGTAGTAGACGGAATAATTCACCCCTCCACTTT.

The chain is built from TRBV6-1 and TRBJ1-1, with 9 bases lining up with TRBD1. V gave up 3 bases and J gave up 7 bases; unmatched junction bases: 6. Germline V gives CDR1 MNHNS, CDR2 SASEGT. This CDR3 comprises 14 residues. The CDR3 spells CASSDTGGFGEAFF. CDR3 bases: TGTGCCAGCAGTGATACAGGGGGCTTCGGTGAAGCTTTCTTT.

The chain has TRBV2 and TRBJ2-2, with 10 bases aligning to TRBD1. J was trimmed by 6 bases and V by 6 bases; bases with no gene match: 7. Germline V CDR1 and CDR2: SNHLY, FYNNEI. This CDR3 has 15 amino acids. CDR3 sequence: CASREQTGGPGELFF. The DNA for the CDR3 is TGTGCCAGCAGAGAACAGACAGGGGGCCCCGGGGAGCTGTTTTTT.

V usage is TRBV7-2 and J usage is TRBJ1-5; D is unresolved. The germline V gene has CDR1 SGHTA and CDR2 FQGNSA. This CDR3 has 14 amino acids. V gave up 3 bases and J gave up 5 bases, with 11 bases separating them. CDR3 in amino acids: CASSFGGPHQPQHF. The DNA of the CDR3 is TGTGCCAGCAGCTTCGGCGGGCCCCATCAGCCCCAGCATTTT. Combining the CDR3 with reference TRBV7-2 and TRBJ1-5 gives the whole variable domain GAGVSQSPSNKVTEKGKDVELRCDPISGHTALYWYRQSLGQGLEFLIYFQGNSAPDKSGLPSDRFSAERTGGSVSTLTIQRTQQEDSAVYLCASSFGGPHQPQHFGDGTRLSIL.

The chain employs TRBV30 and TRBJ2-7; D gene uncertain. The V gene's germline CDR1 is GTSNPN and CDR2 SVGIG (reference sequence). The CDR3 totals 12 residues. Trimming left V 1 base short and J 4 bases short, with 8 bases between. CDR3 DNA sequence: TGTGCCTGGAGTGCCGGGCGTTACGAGCAGTACTTC. Encoded protein: CAWSAGRYEQYF.

The chain couples TRBV18 to TRBJ2-7, with 7 positions matching TRBD1. The junction had 6 bases not matched to a gene; V was cut back by 5 bases and J by 2 bases. The CDR3 totals 14 residues. Per germline, CDR1 KGHSH and CDR2 LQKENI. CDR3 sequence: CASSARDRAYEQYF. The CDR3 DNA is TGTGCCAGCTCAGCCCGGGACAGAGCCTACGAGCAGTACTTC.

This clone occurred a few times. The junction shows a germline mismatch at one end, possibly a read error. V and J are TRBV6-1 and TRBJ1-4, with unresolved D. Per germline, CDR1 MNHNS and CDR2 SASEGT. The CDR3 runs to 15 residues. CDR3 in DNA: TGTGCCAGCAGGGAAGACCCCGGAGGAGGTGAAAAACTGTTTTTT. This translates into CASREDPGGGEKLFF.

The chain couples TRBV12-3 or TRBV12-4 to TRBJ1-1; D not certain. The length of the CDR3 is 11 residues. V was clipped by 5 bases and J by 6 bases, with 7 bases between them. The CDR3, as DNA: TGTGCCAGCAGTGGGGTCGCTGAAGCTTTCTTT. Residues: CASSGVAEAFF.

The chain joins TRBV14 to TRBJ1-1, with 9 bases aligning to TRBD1. V was clipped by 3 bases and J by 3 bases; unmatched bases: 2. The germline V gene has CDR1 SGHDN and CDR2 FVKESK. CDR3 length: 14 residues. The CDR3 DNA is TGTGCCAGCAGCCAGACAGGGGGACACACTGAAGCTTTCTTT. Translating gives CASSQTGGHTEAFF. Complete variable domain (other parts from reference TRBV14 and TRBJ1-1): EAGVTQFPSHSVIEKGQTVTLRCDPISGHDNLYWYRRVMGKEIKFLLHFVKESKQDESGMPNNRFLAERTGGTYSTLKVQPAELEDSGVYFCASSQTGGHTEAFFGQGTRLTVV.

This chain joins TRBV24-1 and TRBJ1-6; D uncertain. This CDR3 has 15 amino acids. The V and J ends lost 4 bases and 7 bases respectively, with 13 bases between them. Germline V gene data show CDR1 as KGHDR and CDR2 as SFDVKD. CDR3 sequence reads: CATSDPGNPNSPLHF. The CDR3 DNA reads as TGTGCCACCAGTGACCCCGGGAACCCGAATTCACCCCTCCACTTT.

The rearrangement uses TRBV4-3 and TRBJ2-1; 7 bases align to TRBD2. Germline CDR1 and CDR2: LGHNA and YSLEER. The trim removed 1 base at V and 3 bases at J, leaving 6 bases unmatched. The CDR3 loop spans 16 amino acids. The CDR3 reads CASSQGRDYYYNEQFF. The CDR3, as DNA: TGCGCCAGCAGCCAAGGCCGGGACTATTACTACAATGAGCAGTTCTTC.

In DNA, the CDR3 is TGTGCCAGCAGTGAAGAGTGGGGGGACTACGAGCAGTACTTC. This encodes CASSEEWGDYEQYF. The rearrangement uses TRBV2 and TRBJ2-7, with D possibly TRBD2 on 6 matching bases. Germline V gives CDR1 SNHLY, CDR2 FYNNEI. The CDR3 loop spans 14 amino acids. Trimming removed 1 base at V and 3 bases at J, with 10 bases between.

The rearrangement links TRBV9 to TRBJ2-3; TRBD1 might be the D (6 bases). Germline values: CDR1 SGDLS, CDR2 YYNGEE. V was shortened by 0 bases and J by 0 bases, with 14 bases between the two germline ends. The CDR3 sequence is 17 residues long. In DNA form, the CDR3 reads TGTGCCAGCAGCGTAGCTACCGGGACAAGGAGCACAGATACGCAGTATTTT. Protein product: CASSVATGTRSTDTQYF.

The sample holds a few counts of this clone. The rearrangement joins TRBV30 to TRBJ1-3; tentative D call: TRBD1 (6 bases). In germline, CDR1 is GTSNPN, CDR2 SVGIG (reference sequence). The CDR3 loop spans 17 amino acids. Between the trimmed V and J ends, which lost 1 base and 0 bases, there was a span of 16 bases. The CDR3 DNA reads as TGTGCCTGGAGTGCGGGGGGCAGAGGACTCTCTGGAAACACCATATATTTT. It specifies CAWSAGGRGLSGNTIYF.

The CDR3: CSASGRDAEQYF. The CDR3 DNA is TGCAGTGCTAGTGGCAGGGATGCCGAGCAGTACTTC. The chain couples TRBV20-1 to TRBJ2-7; D is possibly TRBD1 (5 bases). The CDR3 consists of 12 residues. Germline CDR1 and CDR2: DFQATT and SNEGSKA (reference sequence). V was clipped by 3 bases and J by 6 bases, with 12 bases between them.

This rearrangement joins TRBV27 to TRBJ2-5; no reliable D call. With 1 base removed from V and 4 bases from J, the gap between germline ends came to 22 bases. CDR1 MNHEY and CDR2 SMNVEV come from the germline V gene (reference sequence). The CDR3 has 18 amino acids. CDR3 in DNA: TGTGCCAGCAGTTTATATCAACCCAGGCAGGCCCTAGGAGAGACCCAGTACTTC. Its translation is CASSLYQPRQALGETQYF.

This chain joins TRBV19 and TRBJ1-1; D not certain. The ends were cut back, 4 bases at V and 3 bases at J, with 15 bases in the middle. The CDR3 has 15 amino acids. Germline-derived CDR1 and CDR2 are LNHDA and SQIVND (reference sequence). CDR3 bases: TGTGCCAGTAGTACCCGCCACGAGCTTGACACTGAAGCTTTCTTT. Its protein product is CASSTRHELDTEAFF. The full variable domain, completed using reference TRBV19 and TRBJ1-1, is DGGITQSPKYLFRKEGQNVTLSCEQNLNHDAMYWYRQDPGQGLRLIYYSQIVNDFQKGDIAEGYSVSREKKESFPLTVTSAQKNPTAFYLCASSTRHELDTEAFFGQGTRLTVV.

The gene calls are TRBV15 and TRBJ2-3; D possibly uses TRBD1 or TRBD2 (5 bases each). This CDR3 is built from 16 residues. Germline V CDR1 and CDR2: LNHNV, YYDKDF (reference sequence). Trimming cost V 2 bases and J 1 base, with 13 bases left between them. CDR3 in amino acids: CATSRLGTVGTDTQYF. The CDR3 DNA is TGTGCCACCAGCAGACTCGGGACGGTGGGCACAGATACGCAGTATTTT.

This chain uses TRBV27 with TRBJ2-7; TRBD1 matches 8 bases. Germline lookup yields CDR1 MNHEY and CDR2 SMNVEV (reference sequence). The V and J ends lost 7 bases and 3 bases, in that order; junction bases with no gene match: 5. CDR3 length equals 13 residues. CDR3 nucleotide sequence: TGTGCCAGCATTGGCAGGGGGCTCTACGAGCAGTACTTC. Protein sequence: CASIGRGLYEQYF.

V is TRBV5-1 and J is TRBJ1-5, with D hard to call. Germline values: CDR1 SGHRS, CDR2 YFSETQ. This CDR3 is 13 amino acids long. V was trimmed by 0 bases and J by 8 bases, leaving 9 bases between them. The CDR3, as DNA: TGCGCCAGCAGCTTGGGGGGTGTAGAGCCCCAGCATTTT. Its translation is CASSLGGVEPQHF.

This clone was seen only once. The gene calls are TRBV3-1 (or the pseudogene TRBV3-2) and TRBJ1-4; D ambiguous. This CDR3 comprises 12 residues. Germline CDR1 and CDR2: LGHDT and YNNKEL (reference sequence). The V gene lost 2 bases and the J gene lost 10 bases, with 8 bases spanning the gap. This chain's CDR3 is CASSQSVGKLFF. The DNA of the CDR3 is TGTGCCAGCAGCCAATCGGTCGGAAAACTGTTTTTT.

This rearrangement joins TRBV19 to TRBJ1-6, with 7 nucleotides matching TRBD1. V dropped 10 bases and J dropped 7; count of bases not matched to a gene: 13. The V gene's germline CDR1 is LNHDA and CDR2 SQIVND (reference sequence). The CDR3 length is 15 residues. The CDR3 DNA reads as TGTGCCACTAGAACAGGGGCGACGGGCAATTCACCCCTCCACTTT. This codes for CATRTGATGNSPLHF.

This rearrangement joins TRBV19 to TRBJ1-1; D unclear. Germline CDR1 reads LNHDA; CDR2 reads SQIVND (reference sequence). The CDR3 contains 11 residues. V lost 6 bases and J lost 1, with 3 bases in between. The CDR3: CASRENTEAFF. As DNA, the CDR3 is TGTGCCAGTAGGGAGAACACTGAAGCTTTCTTT.